What follows are 17 T cell receptor beta chains derived from one specimen sequenced in a study of molecular identifiers for immune sequencing clone quantification (dated by TCRdb to the late 2010s). The library was built by means of PCR. Sequencing relied on a NextSeq 500. TCRdb reprocessing: public reads trimmed at Q25 with fastp, clones called with MiXCR, in-frame beta chains kept. Rows with a matching CDR3 protein are joined into one entry that keeps the most common DNA and genes. The sample profile shows under 800,000 distinct CDR3 sequences; 25% of them were found once. Of the sample, about 0.8% falls within the top ten clones. Sample: naive CD8+ T cells from blood, with Jurkat cell RNA spiked in. Per the publication, the cell subset or site label means: FACS-sorted CD8+CD4-CCR7+CD45RA+ naive T cells. These receptor sequences come from a human donor in good health. Some libraries in this study had Jurkat cell RNA spiked in.

The table lists this clonotype with a few counts. The rearrangement links TRBV3-1 to TRBJ1-1; D is undetermined. V lost 4 bases and J 3 bases, leaving 18 bases between the germline ends. The CDR3 consists of 16 residues. In germline, CDR1 is LGHDT, CDR2 YNNKEL (reference sequence). The CDR3 sequence is CASSPPPRVGDTEAFF. The CDR3 DNA is TGTGCCAGCAGCCCCCCCCCCCGGGTCGGGGACACTGAAGCTTTCTTT.

As concerns this clonotype: This may be a read error, as it is one base from a much larger clone. The chain joins TRBV4-3 to TRBJ1-1; maybe TRBD1 (5 bases). Deletions cut 1 base from V and 3 bases from J, with 15 bases between. Germline V lookup: CDR1 LGHNA, CDR2 YSLEER. The CDR3 has 16 amino acids. The CDR3 here is CASSQALRQLYTEAFF. The CDR3, as DNA: TGCGCCAGCAGCCAAGCCCTGCGACAGCTGTACACTGAAGCTTTCTTT.

On this clonotype: The CDR3 ends on some other residue instead of the conserved phenylalanine or tryptophan, so this is likely a read error. J is TRBJ1-1 and V is TRBV7-9; D gene uncertain. Germline values: CDR1 SEHNR, CDR2 FQNEAQ (reference sequence). The CDR3 contains 12 residues. Trimming took 3 bases from V and 5 from J, leaving 7 bases between them. The DNA of the CDR3 is TGTGCCAGCAGCTTCACTGGGACTGAAGCTTTCCTT. Translated: CASSFTGTEAFL.

The chain has TRBV7-6 and TRBJ1-4; D is unresolved. Trimming removed 1 base at V and 8 bases at J, with 14 bases between. The germline V gene encodes CDR1 SGHVS and CDR2 FNYEAQ. The CDR3 spans 15 residues. The CDR3 sequence is CASSLVVSSEEKLFF. CDR3 nucleotides: TGTGCCAGCAGCTTAGTCGTATCCTCAGAAGAAAAACTGTTTTTT.

At least ten counts were recorded for this clonotype. The V call is TRBV11-2, the J call TRBJ2-3; the D is unclear. The CDR3 sequence is 15 residues long. The V gene's germline CDR1 is SGHAT and CDR2 FQNNGV. Between the trimmed V and J ends, which lost 2 bases and 4 bases, there was a span of 13 bases. CDR3 bases: TGTGCCAGCAGCTTACTTTGGGCAGGTCCAGATACGCAGTATTTT. Translation gives CASSLLWAGPDTQYF.

A word on this clonotype: A much larger clone lies a single base off, so this may be a read error. The chain uses TRBV5-3 and TRBJ2-2; TRBD2 might be the D (6 bases). TRBV5-3 is given ORF status, its function remaining uncertain. The CDR3 is made up of 14 amino acids. Trimming stripped 8 bases from V and 6 bases from J, with 17 bases between. In DNA form, the CDR3 reads TGTGCCAGCATCTTAGGGGACTCCCCCGGGGAGCTGTTTTTT. Its translation is CASILGDSPGELFF.

This clonotype was counted many times. The V gene is TRBV5-1, the J gene TRBJ2-7; 10 bases align to TRBD2. The germline CDR1 and CDR2 sequences are SGHRS and YFSETQ. The CDR3 contains 15 residues. The V segment lost 1 base and the J segment 2 bases; nucleotides outside the gene matches: 3. CDR3 nucleotide sequence: TGCGCCAGCAGCTTGCCTAGCGGGGGTACCTACGAGCAGTACTTC. This gives the protein CASSLPSGGTYEQYF.

This clonotype was detected only a few times. The chain employs TRBV29-1 and TRBJ2-7; D uncertain. The length of the CDR3 is 13 residues. CDR1 is SQVTM and CDR2 is ANQGSEA in the germline V gene. Trimming left V 1 base short and J 3 bases short, with 10 bases between. The CDR3 nucleotides are TGCAGCGTTGAAGCAGCTGGTGACTACGAGCAGTACTTC. Its translation is CSVEAAGDYEQYF.

In this sample, this clonotype turned up a few times. The chain employs TRBV27 and TRBJ2-7, with TRBD2 identical over 12 bases. Trimming took 9 bases from V and 3 from J; bases not matched to a gene: 6. This CDR3 spans 14 amino acids. Germline assignment: CDR1 MNHEY and CDR2 SMNVEV (reference sequence). The CDR3 protein is CASGLAGPFYEQYF. The CDR3 nucleotides read TGTGCCAGTGGACTAGCGGGGCCTTTCTACGAGCAGTACTTC.

On this clonotype itself: A much larger clone lies one base from this, so it may be a read error. The chain recombines TRBV12-3 or TRBV12-4 with TRBJ2-3, with D possibly TRBD2 on 5 matching bases. V gave up 2 bases and J gave up 5 bases, with 8 bases separating them. The CDR3 contains 13 residues. DNA of the CDR3: TGTGCCAGCAGTTTAATCGGGGTAGATACGCAGTATTTT. The encoded protein is CASSLIGVDTQYF.

This clonotype is a singleton in its sample. Germline and junction disagree at one end, which may indicate a read error. The chain has TRBV28 and TRBJ1-5, with D unclear. CDR1 and CDR2 from the germline V gene are MDHEN and SYDVKM. This CDR3 spans 13 amino acids. The DNA of the CDR3 is TGTGTCAGCAGTTTATGGGGAAATCAGCCCCAGCATTTT. Translating gives CVSSLWGNQPQHF.

There are many counts of this clonotype. The J gene is TRBJ2-7, the V gene TRBV7-9; D ambiguous. This CDR3 is 12 amino acids long. V shed 5 bases and J shed 4 bases, with 9 bases lying between them. Germline-derived CDR1 and CDR2 are SEHNR and FQNEAQ (reference sequence). The DNA of the CDR3 is TGTGCCAGCAGCCCAAGCGTTTACGAGCAGTACTTC. Its protein product is CASSPSVYEQYF.

This clonotype occurred a few times. The J gene is TRBJ2-5, the V gene TRBV6-2 or TRBV6-3, with 12 bases identical to TRBD2. V shed 5 bases, J shed 4 bases, and the junction held 11 bases outside the gene matches. CDR3 length equals 17 residues. Germline V gene lookup returns CDR1 MNHEY and CDR2 SVGEGT. As DNA, the CDR3 is TGTGCCAGCAGTCTCCTAGCGGGGGGGCCCTTTCGAGAGACCCAGTACTTC. Amino acid sequence: CASSLLAGGPFRETQYF.

On this clonotype itself: One junction end does not reproduce the germline sequence, and a read error may be involved. The chain recombines TRBV7-9 with TRBJ2-3, with no clear D. CDR3 length: 13 amino acids. Germline V gene data show CDR1 as SEHNR and CDR2 as FQNEAQ (reference sequence). CDR3 nucleotide sequence: TGTGCCAGCGGCTTATCCCTCACAGATACGCAGTATTTT. Encoded protein: CASGLSLTDTQYF.

There are a few counts of this clonotype. The V gene is TRBV21-1, the J gene TRBJ2-6. TRBV21-1 is a pseudogene segment. CDR3 length equals 12 residues. Written as DNA, the CDR3 is TGTGCCACGGCCGGAAGGGCCAACGTCCTGACTTTC. Protein product: CATAGRANVLTF.

In its sample, this clonotype was seen a few times. V usage is TRBV20-1 and J usage is TRBJ1-6, with 7 bases lining up with TRBD1. CDR3 size: 18 residues. CDR1 DFQATT and CDR2 SNEGSKA come from the germline V gene (reference sequence). The junction had 12 bases not matched to a gene; V was cut back by 0 bases and J by 4 bases. In nucleotides, the CDR3 is TGCAGTGCTAGAGACGCCAACCGGGACAGCTTATATAATTCACCCCTCCACTTT. Translating gives CSARDANRDSLYNSPLHF.

Many counts were recorded for this clonotype. The chain joins TRBV2 to TRBJ2-1, with a possible D match to TRBD2 (5 bases). V was shortened by 8 bases and J by 0 bases, with 11 bases between the two germline ends. The CDR3 is 14 amino acids. In germline, CDR1 is SNHLY, CDR2 FYNNEI. The DNA of the CDR3 is TGTGCCAGCCGCGAAGGGAGCTCCTACAATGAGCAGTTCTTC. It yields the protein CASREGSSYNEQFF.